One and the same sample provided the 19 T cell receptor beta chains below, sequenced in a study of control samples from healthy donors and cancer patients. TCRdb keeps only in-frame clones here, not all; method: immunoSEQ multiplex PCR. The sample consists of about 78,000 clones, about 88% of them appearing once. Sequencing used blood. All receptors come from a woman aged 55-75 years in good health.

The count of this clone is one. The CDR3 reads CARRDSYTEAFF. For the CDR3, the DNA is TGTGCCAGACGGGACAGTTACACTGAAGCTTTCTTT. The rearrangement joins TRBV10-3 to TRBJ1-1; 7 bases line up with TRBD1. Germline V gene sequence: CDR1 ENHRY, CDR2 SYGVKD. V was clipped by 10 bases and J by 3 bases; unmatched bases: 5. The CDR3 runs to 12 residues.

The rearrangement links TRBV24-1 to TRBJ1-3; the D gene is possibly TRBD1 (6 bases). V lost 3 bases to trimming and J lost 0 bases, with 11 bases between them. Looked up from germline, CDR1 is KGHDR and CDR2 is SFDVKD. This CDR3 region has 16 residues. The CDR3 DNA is TGTGCCACCAGTGATCCCACAGGGAGCTCTGGAAACACCATATATTTT. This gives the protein CATSDPTGSSGNTIYF.

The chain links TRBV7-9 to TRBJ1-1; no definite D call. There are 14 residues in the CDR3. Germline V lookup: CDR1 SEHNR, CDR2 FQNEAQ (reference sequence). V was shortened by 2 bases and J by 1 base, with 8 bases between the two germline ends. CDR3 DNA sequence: TGTGCCAGCAGCTTACTAAGGGAGAACACTGAAGCTTTCTTT. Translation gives CASSLLRENTEAFF.

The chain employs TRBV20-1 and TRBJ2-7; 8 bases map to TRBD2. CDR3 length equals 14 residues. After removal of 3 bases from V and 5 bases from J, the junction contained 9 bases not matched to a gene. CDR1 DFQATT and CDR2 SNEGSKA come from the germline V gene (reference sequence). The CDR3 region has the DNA TGCAGTGCTAGTGGTCCGGGACTAGTAGACGAGCAGTACTTC. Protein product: CSASGPGLVDEQYF.

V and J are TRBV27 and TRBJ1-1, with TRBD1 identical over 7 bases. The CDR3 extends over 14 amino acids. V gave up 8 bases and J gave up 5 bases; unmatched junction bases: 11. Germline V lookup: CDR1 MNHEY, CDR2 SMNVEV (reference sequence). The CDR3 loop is CASVQYRGGTEAFF. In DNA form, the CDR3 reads TGTGCCAGCGTCCAATACAGGGGAGGTACTGAAGCTTTCTTT.

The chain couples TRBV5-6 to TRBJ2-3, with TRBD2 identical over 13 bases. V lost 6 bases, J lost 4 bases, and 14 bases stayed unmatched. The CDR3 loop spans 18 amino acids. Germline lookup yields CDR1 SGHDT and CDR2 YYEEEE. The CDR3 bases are TGTGCCAGCACCGGGACTAGCGGGAACTGGCGGCCCCCAGATACGCAGTATTTT. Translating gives CASTGTSGNWRPPDTQYF.

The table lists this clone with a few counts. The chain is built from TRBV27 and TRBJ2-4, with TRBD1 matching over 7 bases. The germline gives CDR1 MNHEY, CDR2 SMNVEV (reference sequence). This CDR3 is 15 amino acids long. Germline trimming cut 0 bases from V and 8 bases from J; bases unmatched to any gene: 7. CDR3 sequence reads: CASSLSLDRSDIQYF. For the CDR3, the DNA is TGTGCCAGCAGTTTATCCCTGGACAGGAGTGACATTCAGTACTTC.

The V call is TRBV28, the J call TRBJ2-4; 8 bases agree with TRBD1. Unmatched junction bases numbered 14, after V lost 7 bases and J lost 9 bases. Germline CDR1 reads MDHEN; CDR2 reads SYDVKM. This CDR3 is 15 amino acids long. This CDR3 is CASKNSGQVRGIQYF. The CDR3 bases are TGTGCCAGCAAAAACTCGGGACAGGTCCGGGGCATTCAGTACTTC. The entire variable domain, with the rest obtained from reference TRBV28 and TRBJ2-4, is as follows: DVKVTQSSRYLVKRTGEKVFLECVQDMDHENMFWYRQDPGLGLRLIYFSYDVKMKEKGDIPEGYSVSREKKERFSLILESASTNQTSMYLCASKNSGQVRGIQYFGAGTRLSVL.

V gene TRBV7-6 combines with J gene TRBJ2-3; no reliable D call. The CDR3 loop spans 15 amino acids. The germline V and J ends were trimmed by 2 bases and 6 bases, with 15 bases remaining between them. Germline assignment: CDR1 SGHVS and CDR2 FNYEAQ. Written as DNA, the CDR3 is TGTGCCAGCAGCTTATCGTCGTCACCAGGTGATACGCAGTATTTT. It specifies CASSLSSSPGDTQYF.

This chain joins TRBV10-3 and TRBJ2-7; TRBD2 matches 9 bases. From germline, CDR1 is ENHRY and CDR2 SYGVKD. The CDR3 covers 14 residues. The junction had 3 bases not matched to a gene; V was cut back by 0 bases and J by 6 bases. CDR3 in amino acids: CAISESASGAEQYF. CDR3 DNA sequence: TGTGCCATCAGTGAGTCGGCTAGCGGGGCCGAGCAGTACTTC.

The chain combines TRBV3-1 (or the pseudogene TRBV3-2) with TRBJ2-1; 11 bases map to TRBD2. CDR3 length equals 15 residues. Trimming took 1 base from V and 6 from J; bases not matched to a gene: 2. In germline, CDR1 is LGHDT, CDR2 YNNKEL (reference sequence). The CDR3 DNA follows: TGTGCCAGCAGCCAAGGGACTAGCGGGCTCAATGAGCAGTTCTTC. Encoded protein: CASSQGTSGLNEQFF.

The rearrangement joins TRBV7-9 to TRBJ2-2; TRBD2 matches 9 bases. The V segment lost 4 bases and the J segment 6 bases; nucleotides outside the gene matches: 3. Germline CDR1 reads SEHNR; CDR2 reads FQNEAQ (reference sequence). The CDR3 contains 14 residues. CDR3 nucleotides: TGTGCCAGCAGCTGGGCGGGGGGGGCCGGGGAGCTGTTTTTT. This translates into CASSWAGGAGELFF.

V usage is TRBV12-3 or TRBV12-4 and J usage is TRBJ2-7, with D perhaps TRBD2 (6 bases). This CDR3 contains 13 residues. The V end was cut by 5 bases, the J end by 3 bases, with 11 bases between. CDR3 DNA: TGTGCCAGCAGTGCCACCGGGGGCTACGAGCAGTACTTC. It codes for CASSATGGYEQYF.

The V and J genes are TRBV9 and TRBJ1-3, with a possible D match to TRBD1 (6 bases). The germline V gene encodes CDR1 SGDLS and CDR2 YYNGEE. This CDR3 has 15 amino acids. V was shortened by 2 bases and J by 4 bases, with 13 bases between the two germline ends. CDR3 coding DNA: TGTGCCAGCAGCGTTCGGGACATAGTAGGAAACACCATATATTTT. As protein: CASSVRDIVGNTIYF. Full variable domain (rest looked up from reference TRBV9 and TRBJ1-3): DSGVTQTPKHLITATGQRVTLRCSPRSGDLSVYWYQQSLDQGLQFLIQYYNGEERAKGNILERFSAQQFPDLHSELNLSSLELGDSALYFCASSVRDIVGNTIYFGEGSWLTVV.

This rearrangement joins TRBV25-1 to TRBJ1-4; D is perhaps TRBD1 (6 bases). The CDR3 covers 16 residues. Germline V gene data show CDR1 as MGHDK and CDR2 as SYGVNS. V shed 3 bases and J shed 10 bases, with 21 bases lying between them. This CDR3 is CASSDQQGGALGKLFF. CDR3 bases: TGTGCCAGCAGTGATCAGCAAGGGGGGGCCCTAGGAAAACTGTTTTTT. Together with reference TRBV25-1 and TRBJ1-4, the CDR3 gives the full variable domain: EADIYQTPRYLVIGTGKKITLECSQTMGHDKMYWYQQDPGMELHLIHYSYGVNSTEKGDLSSESTVSRIRTEHFPLTLESARPSHTSQYLCASSDQQGGALGKLFFGSGTQLSVL.

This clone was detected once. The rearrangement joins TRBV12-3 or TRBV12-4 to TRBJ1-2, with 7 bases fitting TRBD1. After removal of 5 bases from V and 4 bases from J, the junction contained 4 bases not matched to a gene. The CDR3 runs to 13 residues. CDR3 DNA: TGTGCCAGCAGTCCTACAGGGGCCTATGGCTACACCTTC. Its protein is CASSPTGAYGYTF.

The DNA of the CDR3 is TGTGCCATCAGTGAGTCAGCAAGCGGGATCACAGATACGCAGTATTTT. This sequence encodes CAISESASGITDTQYF. The chain employs TRBV10-3 and TRBJ2-3; 7 bases align to TRBD2. The CDR3 totals 16 residues. CDR1 ENHRY and CDR2 SYGVKD come from the germline V gene. Trimming at V came to 0 bases and at J to 2 bases, leaving 5 bases not matched to a gene.

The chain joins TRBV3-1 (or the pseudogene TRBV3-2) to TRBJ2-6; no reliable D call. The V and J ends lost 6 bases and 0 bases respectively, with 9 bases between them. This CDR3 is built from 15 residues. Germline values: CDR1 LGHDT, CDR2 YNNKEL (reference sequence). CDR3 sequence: CASSNLGSGANVLTF. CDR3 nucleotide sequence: TGTGCCAGCAGTAATTTAGGCTCTGGGGCCAACGTCCTGACTTTC.

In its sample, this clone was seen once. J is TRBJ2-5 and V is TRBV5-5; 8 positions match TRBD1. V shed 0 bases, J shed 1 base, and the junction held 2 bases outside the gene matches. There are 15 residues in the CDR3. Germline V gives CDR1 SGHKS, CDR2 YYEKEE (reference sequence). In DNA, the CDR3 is TGTGCCAGCAGCTTGGTAGGACAGGGCCAAGAGACCCAGTACTTC. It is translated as CASSLVGQGQETQYF.